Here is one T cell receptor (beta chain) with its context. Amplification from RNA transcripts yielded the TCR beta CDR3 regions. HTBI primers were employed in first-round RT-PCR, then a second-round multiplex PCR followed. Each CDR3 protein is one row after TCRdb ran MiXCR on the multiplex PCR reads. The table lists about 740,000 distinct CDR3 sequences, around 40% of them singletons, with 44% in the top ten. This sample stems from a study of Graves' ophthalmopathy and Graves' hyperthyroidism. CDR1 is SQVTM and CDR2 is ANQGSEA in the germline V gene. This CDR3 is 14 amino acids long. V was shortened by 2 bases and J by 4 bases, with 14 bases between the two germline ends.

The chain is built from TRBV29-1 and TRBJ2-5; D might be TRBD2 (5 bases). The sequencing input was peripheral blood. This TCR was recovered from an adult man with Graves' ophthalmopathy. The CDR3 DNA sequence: TGCAGCGTTGAACGCGGAGACGGGGTAGAGACCCAGTACTTC. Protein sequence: CSVERGDGVETQYF.